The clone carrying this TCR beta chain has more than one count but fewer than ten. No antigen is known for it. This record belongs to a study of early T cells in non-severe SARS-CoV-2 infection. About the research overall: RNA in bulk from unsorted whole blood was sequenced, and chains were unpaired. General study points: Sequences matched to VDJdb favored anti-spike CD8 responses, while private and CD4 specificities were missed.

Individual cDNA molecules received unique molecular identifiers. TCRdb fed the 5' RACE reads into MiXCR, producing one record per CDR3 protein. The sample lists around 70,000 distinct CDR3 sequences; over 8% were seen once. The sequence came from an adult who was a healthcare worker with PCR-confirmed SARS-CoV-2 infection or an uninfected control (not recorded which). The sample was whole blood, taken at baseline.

The CDR3 sequence: CASSLPRALTGELFF. CDR3 DNA: TGTGCCAGCAGCTTACCGAGGGCCCTCACCGGGGAGCTGTTTTTT. The J gene is TRBJ2-2, the V gene TRBV11-2; D is possibly TRBD2 (5 bases). The CDR3 is 15 amino acids. Germline assignment: CDR1 SGHAT and CDR2 FQNNGV. V shed 2 bases and J shed 4 bases, with 11 bases lying between them. Complete variable domain (other parts from reference TRBV11-2 and TRBJ2-2): EAGVAQSPRYKIIEKRQSVAFWCNPISGHATLYWYQQILGQGPKLLIQFQNNGVVDDSQLPKDRFSAERLKGVDSTLKIQPAKLEDSAVYLCASSLPRALTGELFFGEGSRLTVL.